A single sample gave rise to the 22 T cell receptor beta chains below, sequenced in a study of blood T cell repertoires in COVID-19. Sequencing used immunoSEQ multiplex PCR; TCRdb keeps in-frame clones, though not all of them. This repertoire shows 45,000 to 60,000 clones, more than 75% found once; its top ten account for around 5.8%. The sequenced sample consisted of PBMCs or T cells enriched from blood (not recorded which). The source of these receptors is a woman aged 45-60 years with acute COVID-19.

In DNA, the CDR3 is TGCGCCAGCCGAGGGACAGGGAACACCGGGGAGCTGTTTTTT. Its translation: CASRGTGNTGELFF. This sequence joins TRBV5-1 and TRBJ2-2; 8 nucleotides align to TRBD1. V dropped 7 bases and J dropped 1; count of bases not matched to a gene: 3. The CDR3 length is 14 residues. The V gene's germline CDR1 is SGHRS and CDR2 YFSETQ.

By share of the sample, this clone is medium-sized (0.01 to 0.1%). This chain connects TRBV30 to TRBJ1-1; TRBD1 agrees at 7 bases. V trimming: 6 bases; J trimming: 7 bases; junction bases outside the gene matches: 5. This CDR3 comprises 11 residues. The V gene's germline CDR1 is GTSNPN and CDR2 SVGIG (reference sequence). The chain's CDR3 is CACYRDSEAFF. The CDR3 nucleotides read TGTGCCTGCTATCGGGACAGTGAAGCTTTCTTT.

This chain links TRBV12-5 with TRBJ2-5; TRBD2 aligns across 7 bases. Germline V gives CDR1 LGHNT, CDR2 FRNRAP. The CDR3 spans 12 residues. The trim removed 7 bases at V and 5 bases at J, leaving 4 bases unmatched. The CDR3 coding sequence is TGTGCTAGTGCTGGCGGGGGTGAGACCCAGTACTTC. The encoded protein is CASAGGGETQYF.

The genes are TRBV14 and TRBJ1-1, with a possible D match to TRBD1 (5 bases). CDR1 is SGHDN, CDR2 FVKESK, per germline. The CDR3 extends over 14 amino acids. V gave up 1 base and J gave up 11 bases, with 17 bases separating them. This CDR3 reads CASSQAVPGKRAFF. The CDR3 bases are TGTGCCAGCAGCCAAGCGGTGCCAGGGAAAAGGGCTTTCTTT. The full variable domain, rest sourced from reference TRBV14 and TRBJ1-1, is EAGVTQFPSHSVIEKGQTVTLRCDPISGHDNLYWYRRVMGKEIKFLLHFVKESKQDESGMPNNRFLAERTGGTYSTLKVQPAELEDSGVYFCASSQAVPGKRAFFGQGTRLTVV.

The CDR3 region is CASSPPSGLTYEQYF. CDR3 in DNA: TGTGCCAGCTCACCACCTAGCGGGCTGACCTACGAGCAGTACTTC. This chain links TRBV18 with TRBJ2-7; 7 positions agree with TRBD2. Germline V lookup: CDR1 KGHSH, CDR2 LQKENI. CDR3 size: 15 residues. Trimming took 0 bases from V and 2 from J; bases not matched to a gene: 4.

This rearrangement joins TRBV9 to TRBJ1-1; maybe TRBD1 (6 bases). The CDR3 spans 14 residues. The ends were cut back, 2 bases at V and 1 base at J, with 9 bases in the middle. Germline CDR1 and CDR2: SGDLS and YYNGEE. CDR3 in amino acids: CASSVLGANTEAFF. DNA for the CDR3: TGTGCCAGCAGCGTTCTGGGGGCGAACACTGAAGCTTTCTTT.

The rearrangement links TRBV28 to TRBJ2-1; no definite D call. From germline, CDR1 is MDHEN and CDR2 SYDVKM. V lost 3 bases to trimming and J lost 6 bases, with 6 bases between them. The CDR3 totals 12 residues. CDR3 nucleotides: TGTGCCAGCAGTTTTCAGTTCAATGAGCAGTTCTTC. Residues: CASSFQFNEQFF.

CDR3 loop: CASSVEGVPNEKLFF. Here the CDR3 DNA reads TGTGCCAGCAGCGTAGAAGGGGTCCCTAATGAAAAACTGTTTTTT. The V and J genes are TRBV9 and TRBJ1-4; D is perhaps TRBD1 (5 bases). Per germline, CDR1 SGDLS and CDR2 YYNGEE. The CDR3 runs 15 residues. Trimming cost V 0 bases and J 3 bases, with 9 bases left between them.

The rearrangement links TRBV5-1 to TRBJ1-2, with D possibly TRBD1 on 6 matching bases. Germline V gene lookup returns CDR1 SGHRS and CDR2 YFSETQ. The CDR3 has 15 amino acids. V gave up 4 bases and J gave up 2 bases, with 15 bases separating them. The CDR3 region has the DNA TGCGCCAGCAGCCTCTCAGGGACAACAAACTATGGCTACACCTTC. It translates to CASSLSGTTNYGYTF.

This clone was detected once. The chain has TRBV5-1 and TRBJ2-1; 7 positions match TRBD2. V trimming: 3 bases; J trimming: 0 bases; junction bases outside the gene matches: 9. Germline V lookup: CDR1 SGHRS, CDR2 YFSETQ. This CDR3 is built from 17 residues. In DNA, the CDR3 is TGCGCCAGCAGCTCGGTCCTAGCGGCGAGCTCCTACAATGAGCAGTTCTTC. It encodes CASSSVLAASSYNEQFF. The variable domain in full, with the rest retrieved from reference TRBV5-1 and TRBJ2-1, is KAGVTQTPRYLIKTRGQQVTLSCSPISGHRSVSWYQQTPGQGLQFLFEYFSETQRNKGNFPGRFSGRQFSNSRSEMNVSTLELGDSALYLCASSSVLAASSYNEQFFGPGTRLTVL.

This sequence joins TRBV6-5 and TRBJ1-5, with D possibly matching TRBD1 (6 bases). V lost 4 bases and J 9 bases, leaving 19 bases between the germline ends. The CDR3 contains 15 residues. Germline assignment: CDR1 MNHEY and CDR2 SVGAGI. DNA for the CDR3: TGTGCCAGCAGTTTTACCCCAACAGGGAGAGGGCCCCAGCATTTT. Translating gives CASSFTPTGRGPQHF.

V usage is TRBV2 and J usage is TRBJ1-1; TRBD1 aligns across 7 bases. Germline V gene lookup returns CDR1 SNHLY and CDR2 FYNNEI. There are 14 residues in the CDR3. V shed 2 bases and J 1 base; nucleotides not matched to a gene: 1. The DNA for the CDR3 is TGTGCCAGCAGTGAACCAGGGGGGAACACTGAAGCTTTCTTT. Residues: CASSEPGGNTEAFF.

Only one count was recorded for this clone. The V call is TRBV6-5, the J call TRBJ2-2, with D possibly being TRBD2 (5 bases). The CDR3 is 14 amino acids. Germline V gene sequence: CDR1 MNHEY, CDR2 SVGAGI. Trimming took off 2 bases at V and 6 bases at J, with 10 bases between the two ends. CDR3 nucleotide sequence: TGTGCCAGCAGTTACGAGAGGGTATCCGGGGAGCTGTTTTTT. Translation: CASSYERVSGELFF.

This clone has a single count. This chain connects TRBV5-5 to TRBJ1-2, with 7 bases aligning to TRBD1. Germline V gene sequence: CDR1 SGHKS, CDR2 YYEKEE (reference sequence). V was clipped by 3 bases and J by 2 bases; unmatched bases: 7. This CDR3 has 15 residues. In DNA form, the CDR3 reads TGTGCCAGCAGCTCGGAGGGACAGATAAACTATGGCTACACCTTC. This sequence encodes CASSSEGQINYGYTF.

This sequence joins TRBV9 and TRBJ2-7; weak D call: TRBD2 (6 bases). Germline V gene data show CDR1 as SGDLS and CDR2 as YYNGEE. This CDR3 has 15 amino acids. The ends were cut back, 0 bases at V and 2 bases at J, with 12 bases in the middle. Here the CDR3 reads CASSVAAGTAYEQYF. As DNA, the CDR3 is TGTGCCAGCAGCGTAGCTGCGGGGACTGCCTACGAGCAGTACTTC.

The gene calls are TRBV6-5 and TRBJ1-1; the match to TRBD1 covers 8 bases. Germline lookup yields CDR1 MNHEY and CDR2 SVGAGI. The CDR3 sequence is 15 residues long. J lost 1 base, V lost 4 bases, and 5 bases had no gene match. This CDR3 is CASSSAGTGNTEAFF. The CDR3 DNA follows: TGTGCCAGCAGTTCCGCCGGGACAGGGAACACTGAAGCTTTCTTT.

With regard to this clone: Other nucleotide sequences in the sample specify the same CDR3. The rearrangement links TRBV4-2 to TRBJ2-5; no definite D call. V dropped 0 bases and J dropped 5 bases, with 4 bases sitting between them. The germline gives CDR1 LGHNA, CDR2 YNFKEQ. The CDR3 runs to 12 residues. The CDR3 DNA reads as TGTGCCAGCAGCCAAGACAGGGAGACCCAGTACTTC. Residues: CASSQDRETQYF.

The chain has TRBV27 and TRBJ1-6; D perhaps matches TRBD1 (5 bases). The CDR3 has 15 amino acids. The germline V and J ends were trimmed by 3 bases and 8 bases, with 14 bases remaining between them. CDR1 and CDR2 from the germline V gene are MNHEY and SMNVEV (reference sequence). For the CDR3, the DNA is TGTGCCAGCAGTTTCCGGCGGGACCCCTATTCACCCCTCCACTTT. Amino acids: CASSFRRDPYSPLHF.

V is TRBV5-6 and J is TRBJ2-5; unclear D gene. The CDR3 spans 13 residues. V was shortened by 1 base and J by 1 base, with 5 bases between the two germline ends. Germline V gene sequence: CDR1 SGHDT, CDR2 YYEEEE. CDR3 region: CASSLRSQETQYF. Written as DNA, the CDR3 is TGTGCCAGCAGCTTGAGGAGCCAAGAGACCCAGTACTTC.

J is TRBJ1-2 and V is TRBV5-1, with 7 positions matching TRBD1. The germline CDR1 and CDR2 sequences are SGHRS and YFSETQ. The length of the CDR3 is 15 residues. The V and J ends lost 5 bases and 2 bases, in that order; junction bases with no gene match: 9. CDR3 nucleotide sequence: TGCGCCAGCAGATCGCCGCAGGGGGAGAACTATGGCTACACCTTC. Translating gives CASRSPQGENYGYTF.

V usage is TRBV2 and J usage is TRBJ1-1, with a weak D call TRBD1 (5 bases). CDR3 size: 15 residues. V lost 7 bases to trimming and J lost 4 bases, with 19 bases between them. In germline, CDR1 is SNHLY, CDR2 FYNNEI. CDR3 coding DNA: TGTGCCAGCAAAAGGGGCAGTTCCCTGGGCACTGAAGCTTTCTTT. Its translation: CASKRGSSLGTEAFF.

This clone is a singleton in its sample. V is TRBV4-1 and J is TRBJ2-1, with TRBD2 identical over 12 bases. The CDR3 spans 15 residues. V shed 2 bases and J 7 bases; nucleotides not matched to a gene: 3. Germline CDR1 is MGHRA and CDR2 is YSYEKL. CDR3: CASSQLGLAGNEQFF. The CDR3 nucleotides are TGCGCCAGCAGCCAACTAGGACTAGCGGGAAATGAGCAGTTCTTC.